This TCR beta chain was identified in a study of tumor-infiltrating lymphocytes in localized non-small cell lung cancer. Study outcomes and limitations: Tumor T-cell fraction was not associated with recurrence-free survival. TCRbeta sequencing showed higher T cell infiltration in tumors than uninvolved lung.

In the case of this clone: Its antigen is unknown.

The protocol was immunoSEQ multiplex PCR, while the TCRdb copy is restricted to in-frame clones and leaves out a portion. The table shows around 25,000 clones, with approximately 70% occurring only once. The CDR3 has 17 residues. Specimen: lung tumor tissue. V usage is TRBV21-1 and J usage is TRBJ2-2; TRBD1 is the table's D call, not checked against the DNA. TRBV21-1 counts as a pseudogene. This clonotype was obtained from a human donor with non-small cell lung cancer. DNA for the CDR3: TGTGCCACACCTGAAGACAGGGCCTTTTTGAACACCGGGGAGCTGTTTTTT. Its protein is CATPEDRAFLNTGELFF.